These T cell receptor beta chains were read from a single sample in a study of human versus mouse CDR3 diversity and MHC coevolution. Measured with immunoSEQ multiplex PCR; TCRdb has only the in-frame clones, and not every one. The repertoire consists of about 83,000 clones, with around 93% occurring once and the leading ten covering over 0.12%. Input material: naive CD4+ T cells from blood. The receptor source for this set is a person between 25 and 70 years old in good health. Each CDR3 is given with its conserved first and last residue. D genes are given only for firm matches. Only part of the rows carry a size: once, few, many, or a class if the clone is expanded.

TRBJ2-5,NA,TRBD2,TRBV28,CASSLGLAAVKETQYF,TGTGCCAGCAGTTTAGGACTAGCGGCAGTAAAAGAGACCCAGTACTTC
TRBJ1-2,NA,NA,TRBV5-4,CASSLGAKEYNYGYTF,TGTGCCAGCAGCTTGGGAGCCAAAGAGTATAACTATGGCTACACCTTC
TRBJ2-1,NA,TRBD1,TRBV5-4,CASSLEGTGFNNEQFF,TGTGCCAGCAGCTTGGAAGGGACAGGGTTCAACAATGAGCAGTTCTTC
TRBJ2-3,NA,NA,TRBV6-1,CASSETQGYTDTQYF,TGTGCCAGCAGTGAGACACAGGGATACACAGATACGCAGTATTTT
TRBJ2-1,NA,NA,TRBV12-5,CASGLEGYEQFF,TGTGCTAGTGGTTTGGAGGGGTATGAGCAGTTCTTC
TRBJ2-7,NA,NA,TRBV2,CASSGGLTYEQYF,TGTGCCAGCAGTGGAGGGCTGACCTACGAGCAGTACTTC
TRBJ2-7,NA,NA,TRBV7-6,CASSSTFTNYEQYF,TGTGCCAGCAGCTCGACTTTTACCAACTACGAGCAGTACTTC
TRBJ2-7,NA,NA,TRBV7-9,CASSLAPVGAGQYF,TGTGCCAGCAGCTTGGCCCCCGTTGGGGCTGGGCAGTACTTC
TRBJ2-7,NA,NA,TRBV30,CAWSVRWDIRGEQYF,TGTGCCTGGAGTGTACGCTGGGACATTCGGGGCGAGCAGTACTTC
TRBJ2-7,NA,NA,TRBV5-4,CASSPAGTVPYEQYF,TGTGCCAGCAGCCCAGCCGGGACTGTCCCCTACGAGCAGTACTTC
TRBJ2-3,NA,NA,TRBV5-1,CASRVVGASTDTQYF,TGCGCCAGCAGGGTTGTGGGGGCTAGCACAGATACGCAGTATTTT
TRBJ2-1,NA,TRBD2,TRBV5-6,CASSPQVVAGGVNEQFF,TGTGCCAGCAGCCCGCAAGTGGTGGCGGGAGGGGTCAATGAGCAGTTCTTC
TRBJ2-7,NA,TRBD2,TRBV27,CASSSFALADSSYEQYF,TGTGCCAGCAGTTCCTTCGCACTAGCGGACAGCTCCTACGAGCAGTACTTC
TRBJ2-6,once,NA,TRBV6-5,CASSYVRAGANVLTF,TGTGCCAGCAGTTACGTCAGGGCTGGGGCCAACGTCCTGACTTTC
TRBJ1-6,NA,TRBD1,TRBV9,CASSVGQGSPLHF,TGTGCCAGCAGCGTTGGACAGGGTTCACCCCTCCACTTT
TRBJ1-6,NA,NA,TRBV4-1,CASSQGEGSWNSPLHF,TGCGCCAGCAGCCAAGGTGAGGGCAGTTGGAATTCACCCCTCCACTTT
TRBJ1-5,NA,NA,TRBV18,CASSLGEWSNQPQHF,TGTGCCAGCTCCCTCGGTGAGTGGAGCAATCAGCCCCAGCATTTT
TRBJ1-1,NA,TRBD1,TRBV7-8,CASSGTGGVTEAFF,TGTGCCAGCAGCGGGACAGGGGGTGTTACTGAAGCTTTCTTT
TRBJ2-7,NA,NA,TRBV7-9,CASSAGPYEQYF,TGTGCCAGCAGCGCGGGCCCATACGAGCAGTACTTC
TRBJ2-5,NA,TRBD1,TRBV29-1,CSVVGDSQETQYF,TGCAGCGTTGTTGGGGACAGCCAAGAGACCCAGTACTTC
TRBJ2-3,NA,TRBD2,TRBV7-3,CASSLAGGLDTQYF,TGTGCCAGCAGCTTGGCGGGGGGGCTGGATACGCAGTATTTT
TRBJ2-1,once,NA,TRBV2,CASSLENYNEQFF,TGTGCCAGCAGCCTCGAGAATTACAATGAGCAGTTCTTC
TRBJ1-1,few,NA,TRBV7-9,CASSKTDRNTEAFF,TGTGCCAGCAGCAAGACAGACAGGAACACTGAAGCTTTCTTT
TRBJ2-1,NA,TRBD2,TRBV5-1,CASSLAQWEGYNEQFF,TGCGCCAGCAGCTTGGCCCAGTGGGAGGGATACAATGAGCAGTTCTTC
TRBJ1-2,NA,TRBD1,TRBV4-1,CASSQGGARGDFNYGYTF,TGCGCCAGCAGCCAAGGGGGAGCCAGGGGGGATTTCAACTATGGCTACACCTTC
TRBJ2-4,NA,TRBD2,TRBV5-4,CASSYSGGGNIQYF,TGTGCCAGCAGCTATAGCGGGGGAGGAAACATTCAGTACTTC
TRBJ1-2,once,TRBD1,TRBV30,CAWSVMVTGVGYTF,TGTGCCTGGAGTGTAATGGTGACAGGGGTTGGCTACACCTTC
TRBJ2-1,NA,NA,TRBV27,CASRSGSYNEQFF,TGTGCCAGCAGGTCGGGTTCATACAATGAGCAGTTCTTC
TRBJ1-4,once,NA,TRBV10-3,CAISERQANEKLFF,TGTGCCATCAGTGAGCGGCAGGCTAATGAAAAACTGTTTTTT
TRBJ2-7,NA,NA,TRBV2,CASSIGDTFSYEQYF,TGTGCCAGCAGCATTGGGGACACTTTTTCTTACGAGCAGTACTTC
TRBJ2-7,NA,NA,TRBV5-1,CASSQEGFSYEQYF,TGCGCCAGCAGCCAGGAAGGATTCTCCTACGAGCAGTACTTC
TRBJ2-7,NA,TRBD2,TRBV7-6,CASSAGTSGSYEQYF,TGTGCCAGCAGCGCCGGGACTAGCGGGAGCTACGAGCAGTACTTC
TRBJ1-5,NA,TRBD1,TRBV2,CASSPDRVGNQPQHF,TGTGCCAGCAGTCCGGACAGGGTCGGCAATCAGCCCCAGCATTTT
TRBJ2-1,NA,TRBD1,TRBV13,CASSLGQALSEQFF,TGTGCCAGCAGCCTGGGACAGGCTTTATCGGAGCAGTTCTTC
TRBJ1-4,NA,NA,TRBV19,CASSIRARGLSNEKLFF,NA
TRBJ2-1,NA,NA,TRBV28,CASSATRGRTRNEQFF,TGTGCCAGCAGTGCGACTAGGGGGCGGACTCGAAATGAGCAGTTCTTC